This TCR beta chain was found in a study of CD8 T cells in Susac syndrome. CDR1 is SGHTA, CDR2 FQGNSA, per germline. The J segment lost 3 bases and the V segment lost 1 base, leaving 2 bases of the junction unmatched. This CDR3 region has 15 residues. The RNA, about 0.5 to 1 ug, was put through reverse transcription using random hexamers. One entry per CDR3 protein, called by TCRdb with MiXCR from the immunoSEQ multiplex PCR reads. There are 71,000 or so distinct CDR3 sequences in the sample; 96% occur only once, and 0.11% lies in the top ten. The TEMRA cells underwent FACS enrichment, while the CD8+ and CD4+ T cells underwent negative isolation.

What was sequenced was CD4+ T cells from PBMCs. The chain uses TRBV7-2 and TRBJ2-7; 11 bases align to TRBD1. This TCR came from a human donor with multiple sclerosis. The CDR3, as DNA: TGTGCCAGCAGCTTAGGGGGACAGGGGGTCTACGAGCAGTACTTC. Its translation is CASSLGGQGVYEQYF.